This T cell receptor (beta chain) is drawn from a study of cytomegalovirus exposure and HLA in healthy donors. 60 Vbeta and 13 Jbeta primers were used in PCR. Assay used: immunoSEQ multiplex PCR; TCRdb lists only in-frame clones, some missing. The sample lists about 140,000 clones; around three quarters were seen once. Germline CDR1 is SGHTS and CDR2 is YDEGEE. The ends were cut back, 0 bases at V and 2 bases at J, with 12 bases in the middle. The CDR3 runs to 15 residues. What was sequenced was PBMCs. This sequence was found in a man in his forties in good health and CMV-seronegative. The chain couples TRBV5-8 to TRBJ2-7; the D gene is possibly TRBD2 (7 bases). CDR3 region: CASSLVGGATYEQYF. In DNA form, the CDR3 reads TGTGCCAGCAGCTTGGTGGGGGGGGCTACCTACGAGCAGTACTTC. Using reference TRBV5-8 and TRBJ2-7 for the parts outside the CDR3, the full variable domain is EAGVTQSPTHLIKTRGQQATLRCSPISGHTSVYWYQQALGLGLQFLLWYDEGEERNRGNFPPRFSGRQFPNYSSELNVNALELEDSALYLCASSLVGGATYEQYFGPGTRLTVT.